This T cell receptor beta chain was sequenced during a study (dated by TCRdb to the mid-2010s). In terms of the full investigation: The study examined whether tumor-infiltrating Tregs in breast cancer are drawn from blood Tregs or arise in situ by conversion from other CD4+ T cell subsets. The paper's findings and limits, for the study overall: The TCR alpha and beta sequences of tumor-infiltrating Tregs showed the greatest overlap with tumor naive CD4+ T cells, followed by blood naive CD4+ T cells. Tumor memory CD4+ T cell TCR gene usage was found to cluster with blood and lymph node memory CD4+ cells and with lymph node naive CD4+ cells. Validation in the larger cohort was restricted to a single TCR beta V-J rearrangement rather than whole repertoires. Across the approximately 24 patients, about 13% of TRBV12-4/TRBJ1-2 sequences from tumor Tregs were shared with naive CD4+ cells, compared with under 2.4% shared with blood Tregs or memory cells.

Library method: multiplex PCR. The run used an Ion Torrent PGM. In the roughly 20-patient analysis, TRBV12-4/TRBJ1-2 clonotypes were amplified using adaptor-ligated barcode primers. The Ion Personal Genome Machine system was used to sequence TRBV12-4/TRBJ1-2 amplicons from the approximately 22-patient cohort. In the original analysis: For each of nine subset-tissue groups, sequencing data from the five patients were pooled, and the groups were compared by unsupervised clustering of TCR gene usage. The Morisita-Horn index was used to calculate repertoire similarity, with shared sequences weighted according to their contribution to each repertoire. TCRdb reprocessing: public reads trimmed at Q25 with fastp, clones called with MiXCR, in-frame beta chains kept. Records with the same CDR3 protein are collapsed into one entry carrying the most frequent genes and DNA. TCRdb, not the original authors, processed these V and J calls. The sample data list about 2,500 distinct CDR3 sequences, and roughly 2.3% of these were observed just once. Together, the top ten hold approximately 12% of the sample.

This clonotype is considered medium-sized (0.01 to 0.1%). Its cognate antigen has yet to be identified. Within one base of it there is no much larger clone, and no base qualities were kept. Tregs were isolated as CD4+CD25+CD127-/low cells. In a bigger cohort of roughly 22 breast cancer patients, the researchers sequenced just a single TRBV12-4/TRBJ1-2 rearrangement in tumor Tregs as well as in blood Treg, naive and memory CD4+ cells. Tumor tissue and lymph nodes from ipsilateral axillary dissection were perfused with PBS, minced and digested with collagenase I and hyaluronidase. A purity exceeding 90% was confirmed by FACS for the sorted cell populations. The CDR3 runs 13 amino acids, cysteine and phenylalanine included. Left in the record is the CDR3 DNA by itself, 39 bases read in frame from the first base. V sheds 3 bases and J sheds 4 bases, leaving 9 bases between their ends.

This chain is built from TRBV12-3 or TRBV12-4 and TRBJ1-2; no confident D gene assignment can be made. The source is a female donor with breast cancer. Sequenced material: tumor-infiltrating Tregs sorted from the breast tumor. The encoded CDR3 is CASSFRQPYGYTF. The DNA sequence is TGTGCCAGCAGTTTTCGGCAGCCCTATGGCTACACCTTC.